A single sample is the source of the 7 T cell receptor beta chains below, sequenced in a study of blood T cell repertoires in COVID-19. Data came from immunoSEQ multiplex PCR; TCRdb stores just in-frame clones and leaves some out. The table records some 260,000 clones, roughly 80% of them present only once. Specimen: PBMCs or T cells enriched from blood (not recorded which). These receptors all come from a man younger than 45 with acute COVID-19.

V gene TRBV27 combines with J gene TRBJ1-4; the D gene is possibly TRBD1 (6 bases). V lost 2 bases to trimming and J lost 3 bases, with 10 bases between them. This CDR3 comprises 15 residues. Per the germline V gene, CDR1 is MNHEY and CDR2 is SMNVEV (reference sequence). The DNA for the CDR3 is TGTGCCAGCAGTTTACGGGGGGCAGCTAATGAAAAACTGTTTTTT. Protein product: CASSLRGAANEKLFF.

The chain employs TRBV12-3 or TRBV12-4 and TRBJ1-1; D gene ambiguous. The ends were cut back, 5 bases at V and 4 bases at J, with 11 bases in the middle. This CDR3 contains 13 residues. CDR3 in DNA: TGTGCCAGCAGTCGCGGTGGAGTCACTGAAGCTTTCTTT. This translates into CASSRGGVTEAFF.

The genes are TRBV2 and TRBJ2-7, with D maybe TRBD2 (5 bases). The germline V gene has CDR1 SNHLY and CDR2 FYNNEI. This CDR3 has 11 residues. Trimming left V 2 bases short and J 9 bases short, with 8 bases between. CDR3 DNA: TGTGCCAGCAGTGAATGGGAGAGGCAGTACGTC. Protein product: CASSEWERQYV.

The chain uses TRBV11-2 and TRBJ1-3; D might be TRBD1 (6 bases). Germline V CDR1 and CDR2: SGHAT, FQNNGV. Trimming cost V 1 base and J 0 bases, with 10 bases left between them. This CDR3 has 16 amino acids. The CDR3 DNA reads TGTGCCAGCAGCTTAGGACAGGTCCTCTCTGGAAACACCATATATTTT. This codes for CASSLGQVLSGNTIYF. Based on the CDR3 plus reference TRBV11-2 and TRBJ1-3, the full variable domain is EAGVAQSPRYKIIEKRQSVAFWCNPISGHATLYWYQQILGQGPKLLIQFQNNGVVDDSQLPKDRFSAERLKGVDSTLKIQPAKLEDSAVYLCASSLGQVLSGNTIYFGEGSWLTVV.

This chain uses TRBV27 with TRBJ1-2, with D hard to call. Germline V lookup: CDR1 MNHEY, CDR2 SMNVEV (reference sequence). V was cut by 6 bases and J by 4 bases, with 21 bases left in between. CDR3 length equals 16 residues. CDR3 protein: CASRIPLKGGIYGYTF. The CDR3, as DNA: TGTGCCAGCAGGATCCCGTTAAAAGGCGGGATCTATGGCTACACCTTC.

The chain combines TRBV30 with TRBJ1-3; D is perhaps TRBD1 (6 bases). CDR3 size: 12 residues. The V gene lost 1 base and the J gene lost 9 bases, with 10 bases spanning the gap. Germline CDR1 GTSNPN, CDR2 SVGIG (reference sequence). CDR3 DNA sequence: TGTGCCTGGAGTGGAGGGGGAGTCACCATATATTTT. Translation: CAWSGGGVTIYF. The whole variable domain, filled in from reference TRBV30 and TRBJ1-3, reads SQTIHQWPATLVQPVGSPLSLECTVEGTSNPNLYWYRQAAGRGLQLLFYSVGIGQISSEVPQNLSASRPQDRQFILSSKKLLLSDSGFYLCAWSGGGVTIYFGEGSWLTVV.

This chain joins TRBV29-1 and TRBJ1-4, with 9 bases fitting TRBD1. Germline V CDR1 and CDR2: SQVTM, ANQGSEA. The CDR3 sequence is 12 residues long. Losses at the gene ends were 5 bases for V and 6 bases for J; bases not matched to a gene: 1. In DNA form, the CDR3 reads TGCAGCGTTCGGGACAGGGATGAAAAACTGTTTTTT. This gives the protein CSVRDRDEKLFF.